The clone carrying this TCR beta chain turned up a few times. The sample belongs to a study of molecular identifiers for immune sequencing clone quantification. TCRdb processed the PCR reads anew with MiXCR; each CDR3 protein has one entry. There are about 640,000 distinct CDR3 sequences in the sample; 20% occur only once, and roughly 0.83% lies in the top ten. V was trimmed by 0 bases and J by 5 bases, leaving 10 bases between them. The length of the CDR3 is 14 residues. Per the germline V gene, CDR1 is LNHNV and CDR2 is YYDKDF (reference sequence). Material for sequencing was naive CD8+ T cells from blood, with Jurkat cell RNA spiked in. Documented subset: FACS-sorted CD8+CD4-CCR7+CD45RA+ naive T cells. This TCR derives from a human donor in good health. Some libraries in this study had Jurkat cell RNA spiked in. V is TRBV15 and J is TRBJ2-5; no clear D gene. The CDR3 DNA reads as TGTGCCACCAGCAGAGATTTGAGCGCGGAGACCCAGTACTTC. This gives the protein CATSRDLSAETQYF.